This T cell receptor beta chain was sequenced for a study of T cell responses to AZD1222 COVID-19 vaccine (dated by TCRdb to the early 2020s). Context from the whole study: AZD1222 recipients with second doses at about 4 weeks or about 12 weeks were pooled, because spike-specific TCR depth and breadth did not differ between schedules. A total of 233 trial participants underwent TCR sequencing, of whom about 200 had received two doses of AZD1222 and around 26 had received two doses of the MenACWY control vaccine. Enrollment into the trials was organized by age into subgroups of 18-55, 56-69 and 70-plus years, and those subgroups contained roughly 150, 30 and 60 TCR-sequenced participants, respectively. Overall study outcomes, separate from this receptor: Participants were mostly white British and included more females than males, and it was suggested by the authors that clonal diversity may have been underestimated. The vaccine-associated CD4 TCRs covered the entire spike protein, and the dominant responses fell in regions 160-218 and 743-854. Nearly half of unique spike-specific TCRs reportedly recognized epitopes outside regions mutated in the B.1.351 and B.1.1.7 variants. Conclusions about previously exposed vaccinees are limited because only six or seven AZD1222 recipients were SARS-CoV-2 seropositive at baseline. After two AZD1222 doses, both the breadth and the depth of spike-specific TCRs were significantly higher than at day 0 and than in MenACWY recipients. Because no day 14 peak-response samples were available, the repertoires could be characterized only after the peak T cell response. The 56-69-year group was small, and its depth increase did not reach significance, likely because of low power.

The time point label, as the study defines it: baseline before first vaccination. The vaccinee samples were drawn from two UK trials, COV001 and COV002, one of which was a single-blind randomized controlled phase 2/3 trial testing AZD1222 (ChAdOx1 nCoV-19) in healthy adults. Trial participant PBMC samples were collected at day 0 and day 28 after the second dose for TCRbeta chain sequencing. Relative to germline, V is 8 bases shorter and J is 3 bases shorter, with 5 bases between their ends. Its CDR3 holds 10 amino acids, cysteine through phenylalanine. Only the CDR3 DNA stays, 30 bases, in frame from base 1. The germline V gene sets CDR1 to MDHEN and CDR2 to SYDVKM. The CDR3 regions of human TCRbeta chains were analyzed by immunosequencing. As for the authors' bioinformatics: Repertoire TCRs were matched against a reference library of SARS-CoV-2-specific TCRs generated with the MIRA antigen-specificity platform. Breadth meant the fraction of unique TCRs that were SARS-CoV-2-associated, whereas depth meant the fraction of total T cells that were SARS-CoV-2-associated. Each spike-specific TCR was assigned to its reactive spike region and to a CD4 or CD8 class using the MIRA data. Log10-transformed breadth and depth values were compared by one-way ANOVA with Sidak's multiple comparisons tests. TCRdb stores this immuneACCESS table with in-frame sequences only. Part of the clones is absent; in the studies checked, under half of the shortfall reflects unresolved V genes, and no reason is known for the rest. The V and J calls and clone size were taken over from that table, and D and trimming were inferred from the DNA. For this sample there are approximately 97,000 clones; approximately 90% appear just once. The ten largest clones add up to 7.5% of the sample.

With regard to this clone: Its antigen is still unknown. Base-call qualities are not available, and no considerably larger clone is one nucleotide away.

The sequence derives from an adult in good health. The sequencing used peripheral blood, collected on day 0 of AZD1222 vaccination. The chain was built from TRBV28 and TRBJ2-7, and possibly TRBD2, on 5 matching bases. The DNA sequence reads TGTGCCAGCGGAGGCTACGAGCAGTACTTC. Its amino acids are CASGGYEQYF. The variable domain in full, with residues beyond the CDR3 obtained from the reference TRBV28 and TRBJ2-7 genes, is DVKVTQSSRYLVKRTGEKVFLECVQDMDHENMFWYRQDPGLGLRLIYFSYDVKMKEKGDIPEGYSVSREKKERFSLILESASTNQTSMYLCASGGYEQYFGPGTRLTVT.